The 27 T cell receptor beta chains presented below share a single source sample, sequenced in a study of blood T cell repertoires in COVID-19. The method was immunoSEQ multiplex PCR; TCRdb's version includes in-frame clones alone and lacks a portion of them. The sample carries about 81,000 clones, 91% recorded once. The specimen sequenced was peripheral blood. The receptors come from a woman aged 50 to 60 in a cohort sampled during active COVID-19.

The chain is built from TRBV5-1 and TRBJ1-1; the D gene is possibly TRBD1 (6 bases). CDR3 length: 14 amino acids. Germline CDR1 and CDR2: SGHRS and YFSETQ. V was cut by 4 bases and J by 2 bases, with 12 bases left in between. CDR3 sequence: CASSLGTLNTEAFF. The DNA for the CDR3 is TGCGCCAGCAGCCTCGGGACACTAAACACTGAAGCTTTCTTT.

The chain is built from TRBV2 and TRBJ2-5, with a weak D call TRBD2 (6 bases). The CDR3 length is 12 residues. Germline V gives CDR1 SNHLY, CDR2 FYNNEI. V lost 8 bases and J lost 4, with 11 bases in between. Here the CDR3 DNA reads TGTGCCAGCCAACGGGGGACAGAGACCCAGTACTTC. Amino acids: CASQRGTETQYF.

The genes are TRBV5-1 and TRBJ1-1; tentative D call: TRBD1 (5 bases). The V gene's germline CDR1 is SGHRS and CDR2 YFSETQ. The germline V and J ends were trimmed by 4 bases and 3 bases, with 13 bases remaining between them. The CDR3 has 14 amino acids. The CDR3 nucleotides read TGCGCCAGCAGCCCGGGGGACGGATACACTGAAGCTTTCTTT. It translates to CASSPGDGYTEAFF.

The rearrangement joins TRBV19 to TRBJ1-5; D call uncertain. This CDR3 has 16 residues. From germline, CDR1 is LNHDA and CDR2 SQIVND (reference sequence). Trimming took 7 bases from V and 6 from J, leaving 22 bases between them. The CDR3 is CASTVDQTVGGQPQHF. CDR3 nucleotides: TGTGCCAGTACCGTGGACCAGACCGTGGGAGGTCAGCCCCAGCATTTT.

The CDR3 DNA follows: TGTGCCAGCAGCCAAGTGACAGGGGCCTCTAACTATGGCTACACCTTC. Its translation: CASSQVTGASNYGYTF. The rearrangement links TRBV3-1 (or the pseudogene TRBV3-2) to TRBJ1-2; 8 positions match TRBD1. The trim removed 1 base at V and 0 bases at J, leaving 4 bases unmatched. The CDR3 loop spans 16 amino acids. Germline V gene data show CDR1 as LGHDT and CDR2 as YNNKEL (reference sequence).

The CDR3 region has the DNA TGTGCCAGTAGTATAAGGGGACAGGGGGTAGAAGGGACTGAAGCTTTCTTT. Its protein product is CASSIRGQGVEGTEAFF. The chain has TRBV19 and TRBJ1-1; 11 nucleotides match TRBD1. Trimming took 2 bases from V and 5 from J; bases not matched to a gene: 10. CDR3 length: 17 amino acids. Per germline, CDR1 LNHDA and CDR2 SQIVND (reference sequence).

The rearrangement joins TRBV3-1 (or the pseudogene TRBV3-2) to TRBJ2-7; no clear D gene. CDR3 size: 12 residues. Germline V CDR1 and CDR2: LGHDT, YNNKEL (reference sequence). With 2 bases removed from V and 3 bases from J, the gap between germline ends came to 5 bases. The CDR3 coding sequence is TGTGCCAGCAGCCAAACTCACTACGAGCAGTACTTC. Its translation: CASSQTHYEQYF.

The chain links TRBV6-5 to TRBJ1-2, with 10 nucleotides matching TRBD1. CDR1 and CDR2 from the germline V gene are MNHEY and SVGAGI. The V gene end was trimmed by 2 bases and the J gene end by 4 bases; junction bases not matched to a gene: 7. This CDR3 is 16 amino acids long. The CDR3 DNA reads TGTGCCAGCAGTTACACGCGGACAGGGGGGAGCTATGGCTACACCTTC. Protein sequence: CASSYTRTGGSYGYTF.

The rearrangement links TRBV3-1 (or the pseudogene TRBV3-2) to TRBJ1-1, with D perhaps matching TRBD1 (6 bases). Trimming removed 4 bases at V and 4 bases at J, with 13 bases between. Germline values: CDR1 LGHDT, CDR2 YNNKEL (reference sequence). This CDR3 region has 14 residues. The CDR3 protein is CASSPQNRATEAFF. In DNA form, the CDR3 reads TGTGCCAGCAGCCCACAAAACAGGGCCACTGAAGCTTTCTTT.

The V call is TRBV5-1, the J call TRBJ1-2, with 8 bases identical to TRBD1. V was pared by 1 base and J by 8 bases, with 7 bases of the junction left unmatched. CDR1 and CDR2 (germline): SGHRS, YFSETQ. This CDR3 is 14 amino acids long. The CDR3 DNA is TGCGCCAGCAGCTTGTTACAGGGGGGTGGAGGCTACACCTTC. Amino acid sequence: CASSLLQGGGGYTF.

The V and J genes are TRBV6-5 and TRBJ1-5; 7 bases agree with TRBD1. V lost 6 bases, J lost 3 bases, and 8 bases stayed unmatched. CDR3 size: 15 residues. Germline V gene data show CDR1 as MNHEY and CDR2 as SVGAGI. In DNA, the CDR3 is TGTGCCAGCAGCTGGACAGGTCTTCTCAATCAGCCCCAGCATTTT. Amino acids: CASSWTGLLNQPQHF.

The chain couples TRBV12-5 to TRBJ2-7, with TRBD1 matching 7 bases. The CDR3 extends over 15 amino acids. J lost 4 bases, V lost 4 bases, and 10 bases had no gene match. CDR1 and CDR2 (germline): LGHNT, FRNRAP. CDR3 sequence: CASGSGLLRGYEQYF. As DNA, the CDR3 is TGTGCTAGTGGTTCTGGCCTTCTCAGGGGGTACGAGCAGTACTTC.

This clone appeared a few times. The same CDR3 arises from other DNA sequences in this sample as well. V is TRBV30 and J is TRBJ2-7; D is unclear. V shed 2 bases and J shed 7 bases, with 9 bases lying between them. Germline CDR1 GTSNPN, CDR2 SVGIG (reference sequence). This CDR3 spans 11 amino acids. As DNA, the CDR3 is TGTGCCTGGAGTTCTGGGCTAGAGCAGTACTTC. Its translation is CAWSSGLEQYF.

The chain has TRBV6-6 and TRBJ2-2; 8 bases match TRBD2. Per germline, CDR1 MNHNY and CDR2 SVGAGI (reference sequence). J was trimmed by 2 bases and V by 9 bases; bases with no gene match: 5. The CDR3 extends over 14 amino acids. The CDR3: CASSGTRNTGELFF. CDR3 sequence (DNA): TGTGCCAGTAGCGGGACACGAAACACCGGGGAGCTGTTTTTT.

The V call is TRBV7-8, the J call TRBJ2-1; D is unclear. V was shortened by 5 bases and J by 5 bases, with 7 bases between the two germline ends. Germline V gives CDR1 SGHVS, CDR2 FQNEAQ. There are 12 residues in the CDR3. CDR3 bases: TGTGCCAGCAGCCCACAGCACAATGAGCAGTTCTTC. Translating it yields CASSPQHNEQFF.

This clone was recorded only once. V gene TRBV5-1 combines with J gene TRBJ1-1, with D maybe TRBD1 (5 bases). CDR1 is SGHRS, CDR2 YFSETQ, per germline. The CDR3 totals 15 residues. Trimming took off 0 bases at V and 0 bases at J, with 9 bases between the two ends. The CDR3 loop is CASSLDGGMNTEAFF. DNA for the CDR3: TGCGCCAGCAGCTTGGATGGGGGGATGAACACTGAAGCTTTCTTT.

The CDR3 is CASSFYRGRRTDTQYF. CDR3 bases: TGTGCCAGCAGCTTTTACAGGGGGCGGAGGACAGATACGCAGTATTTT. The genes are TRBV11-2 and TRBJ2-3; 9 bases align to TRBD1. J was trimmed by 3 bases and V by 3 bases; bases with no gene match: 7. This CDR3 is built from 16 residues. Looked up from germline, CDR1 is SGHAT and CDR2 is FQNNGV.

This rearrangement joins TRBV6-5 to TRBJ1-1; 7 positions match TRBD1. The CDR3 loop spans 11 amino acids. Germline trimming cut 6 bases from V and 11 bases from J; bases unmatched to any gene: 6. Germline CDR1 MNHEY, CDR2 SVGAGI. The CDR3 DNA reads TGTGCCAGCAGAACAGGGGTGAGGGCTTTCTTT. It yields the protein CASRTGVRAFF.

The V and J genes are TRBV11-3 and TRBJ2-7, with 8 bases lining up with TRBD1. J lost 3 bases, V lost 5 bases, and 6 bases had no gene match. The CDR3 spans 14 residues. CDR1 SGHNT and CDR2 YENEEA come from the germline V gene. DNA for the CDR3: TGTGCCAGCAGCCAGACAGGGGAGAACTACGAGCAGTACTTC. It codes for CASSQTGENYEQYF.

CDR3 residues: CASSPGPLAVQETQYF. CDR3 DNA: TGTGCCAGCTCACCAGGGCCGCTAGCGGTACAAGAGACCCAGTACTTC. The V and J genes are TRBV18 and TRBJ2-5, with 7 bases fitting TRBD2. Trimming at V came to 2 bases and at J to 2 bases, leaving 8 bases not matched to a gene. Germline values: CDR1 KGHSH, CDR2 LQKENI. The CDR3 totals 16 residues. Full variable domain (rest looked up from reference TRBV18 and TRBJ2-5): NAGVMQNPRHLVRRRGQEARLRCSPMKGHSHVYWYRQLPEEGLKFMVYLQKENIIDESGMPKERFSAEFPKEGPSILRIQQVVRGDSAAYFCASSPGPLAVQETQYFGPGTRLLVL.

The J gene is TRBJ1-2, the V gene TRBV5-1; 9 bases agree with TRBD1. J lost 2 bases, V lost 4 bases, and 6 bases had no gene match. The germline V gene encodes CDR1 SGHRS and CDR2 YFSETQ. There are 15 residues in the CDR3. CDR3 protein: CASSTGQGGNYGYTF. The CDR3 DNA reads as TGCGCCAGCAGCACGGGACAGGGAGGCAACTATGGCTACACCTTC.

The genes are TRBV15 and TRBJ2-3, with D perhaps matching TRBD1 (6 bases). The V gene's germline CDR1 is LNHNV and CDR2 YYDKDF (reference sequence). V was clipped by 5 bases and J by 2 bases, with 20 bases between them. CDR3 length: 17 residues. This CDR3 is CATSAGRGRAFTDTQYF. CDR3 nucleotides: TGTGCCACCAGCGCCGGCAGGGGTAGGGCTTTCACAGATACGCAGTATTTT.

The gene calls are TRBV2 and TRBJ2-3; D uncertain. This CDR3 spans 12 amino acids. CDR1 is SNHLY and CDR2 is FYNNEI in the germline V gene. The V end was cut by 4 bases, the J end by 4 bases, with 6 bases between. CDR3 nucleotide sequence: TGTGCCAGCAGTGTGAACTCAGATACGCAGTATTTT. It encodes CASSVNSDTQYF.

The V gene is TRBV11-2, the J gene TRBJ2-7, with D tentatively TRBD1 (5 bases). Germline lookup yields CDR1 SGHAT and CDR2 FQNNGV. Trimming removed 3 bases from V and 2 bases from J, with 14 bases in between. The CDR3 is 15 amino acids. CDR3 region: CASSFGMGPAYEQYF. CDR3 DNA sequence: TGTGCCAGCAGCTTTGGTATGGGGCCAGCCTACGAGCAGTACTTC.

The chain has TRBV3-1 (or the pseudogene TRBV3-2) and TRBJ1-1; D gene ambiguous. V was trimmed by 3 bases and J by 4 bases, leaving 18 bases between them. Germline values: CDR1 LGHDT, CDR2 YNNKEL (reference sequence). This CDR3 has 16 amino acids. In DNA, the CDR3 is TGTGCCAGCAGCCAGCCAAAGGGTGGAGGGCTCACTGAAGCTTTCTTT. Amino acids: CASSQPKGGGLTEAFF.

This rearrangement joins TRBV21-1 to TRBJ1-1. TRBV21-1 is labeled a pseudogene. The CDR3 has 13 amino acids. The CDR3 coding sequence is TGTGCCAGCAGCCCCGGTGGGGGGTTCGGAGCTTTCTTT. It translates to CASSPGGGFGAFF.

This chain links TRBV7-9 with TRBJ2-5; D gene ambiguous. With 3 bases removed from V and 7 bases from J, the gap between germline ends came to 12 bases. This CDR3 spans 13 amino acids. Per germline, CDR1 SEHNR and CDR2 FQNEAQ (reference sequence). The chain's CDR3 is CASSFPSFGTQYF. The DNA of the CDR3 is TGTGCCAGCAGCTTCCCTAGTTTTGGGACCCAGTACTTC.